This TCR beta chain appears in the sequencing data of a study of blood T cell repertoires in COVID-19. Study at large: Italy, Spain and the United States were the sources of the convalescent and acute COVID-19 samples.

The CDR3 is 15 residues long. In germline, CDR1 is SNHLY, CDR2 FYNNEI. V was cut by 6 bases and J by 5 bases, with 17 bases left in between. In the study's own analysis: For nucleated cells, counts were estimated from reference gene primer amplification. Profiled with immunoSEQ multiplex PCR; TCRdb holds only in-frame clones, not every one. That table furnishes V, J and clone size, whereas the DNA furnished D and trimming. This sample carries roughly 280,000 clones, 80% to 85% of them seen once, and the ten largest clones take roughly 4%. This clone was seen once. Source material: peripheral blood. The gene calls are TRBV2 and TRBJ2-1, with TRBD2 as a possible D gene (6 bases). This sequence originates from a man in his sixties with acute or convalescent COVID-19. The CDR3 sequence: CASRLGTYQNNEQFF. The CDR3, as DNA: TGTGCCAGCAGGCTAGGGACTTACCAGAACAATGAGCAGTTCTTC. Combining the CDR3 with reference TRBV2 and TRBJ2-1 gives the whole variable domain EPEVTQTPSHQVTQMGQEVILRCVPISNHLYFYWYRQILGQKVEFLVSFYNNEISEKSEIFDDQFSVERPDGSNFTLKIRSTKLEDSAMYFCASRLGTYQNNEQFFGPGTRLTVL.